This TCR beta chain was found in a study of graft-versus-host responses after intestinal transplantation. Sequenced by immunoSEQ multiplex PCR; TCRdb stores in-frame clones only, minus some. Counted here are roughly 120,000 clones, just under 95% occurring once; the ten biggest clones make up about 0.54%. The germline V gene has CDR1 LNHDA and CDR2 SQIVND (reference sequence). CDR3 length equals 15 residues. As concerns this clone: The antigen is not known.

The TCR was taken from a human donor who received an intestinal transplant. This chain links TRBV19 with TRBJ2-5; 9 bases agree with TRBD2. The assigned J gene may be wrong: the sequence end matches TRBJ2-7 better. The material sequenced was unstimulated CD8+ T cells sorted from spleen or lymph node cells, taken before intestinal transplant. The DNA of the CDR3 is TGTGCCAGTAGTATAGGGACTAGCGCCGACTACGAGCAGTACTTC. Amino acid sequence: CASSIGTSADYEQYF.